One sample yielded the 20 T cell receptor beta chains listed below, sequenced in a study of technical replicates of blood from several donors. The method was immunoSEQ multiplex PCR; TCRdb's version includes in-frame clones alone and lacks a portion of them. The repertoire consists of about 82,000 clones, with roughly 92% occurring once and the leading ten covering roughly 0.25%. Material for sequencing was T cells isolated from PBMCs. These receptors were collected from a human donor in good health.

CDR3 region: CASSLRGSNQPQYF. The CDR3 DNA sequence: TGTGCCAGCAGCTTAAGGGGCAGCAATCAGCCCCAGTATTTT. The chain recombines TRBV11-2 with TRBJ1-5, with TRBD1 as a possible D gene (5 bases). The tail of the sequence fits TRBJ2-3 better, so the J call may be wrong. The CDR3 is made up of 14 amino acids. Germline V CDR1 and CDR2: SGHAT, FQNNGV.

This clone was seen just once. CDR3 region: CASSVEVVSGRRGNTIYF. DNA of the CDR3: TGTGCCAGCAGCGTAGAAGTTGTGTCAGGGCGGCGGGGAAACACCATATATTTT. This rearrangement joins TRBV9 to TRBJ1-3; maybe TRBD1 (5 bases). Germline lookup yields CDR1 SGDLS and CDR2 YYNGEE. The CDR3 has 18 residues. The V and J ends lost 0 bases and 4 bases respectively, with 20 bases between them.

The chain employs TRBV30 and TRBJ1-1; D ambiguous. Deletions cut 2 bases from V and 6 bases from J, with 19 bases between. CDR3 length: 15 amino acids. Germline values: CDR1 GTSNPN, CDR2 SVGIG (reference sequence). The CDR3 nucleotides read TGTGCCTGGAGTCCCCCTTCGGCAGGTAGTGCTGAAGCTTTCTTT. The encoded protein is CAWSPPSAGSAEAFF.

The CDR3 loop reads CASSPSGGQETQYF. In DNA, the CDR3 is TGTGCCAGCTCACCGTCAGGGGGTCAAGAGACCCAGTACTTC. The J gene is TRBJ2-5, the V gene TRBV18; 7 bases align to TRBD1. J was trimmed by 2 bases and V by 3 bases; bases with no gene match: 3. The CDR3 contains 14 residues. Looked up from germline, CDR1 is KGHSH and CDR2 is LQKENI. The full variable domain, completed using reference TRBV18 and TRBJ2-5, is NAGVMQNPRHLVRRRGQEARLRCSPMKGHSHVYWYRQLPEEGLKFMVYLQKENIIDESGMPKERFSAEFPKEGPSILRIQQVVRGDSAAYFCASSPSGGQETQYFGPGTRLLVL.

This clone was observed once. This chain uses TRBV6-1 with TRBJ2-1; 7 positions agree with TRBD2. CDR3 size: 15 residues. After removal of 8 bases from V and 1 base from J, the junction contained 8 bases not matched to a gene. Germline V lookup: CDR1 MNHNS, CDR2 SASEGT. Here the CDR3 DNA reads TGTGCCAGCTCAGGAGCGGGGAGGTCCTACAATGAGCAGTTCTTC. It codes for CASSGAGRSYNEQFF.

This clone has a single count. The CDR3 region has the DNA TGTGCCAGCAGTGTGAACTACTACAATGAGCAGTTCTTC. Amino acids: CASSVNYYNEQFF. The chain links TRBV2 to TRBJ2-1; D is unclear. CDR3 length: 13 residues. Germline lookup yields CDR1 SNHLY and CDR2 FYNNEI. Trimming stripped 4 bases from V and 3 bases from J, with 7 bases between.

The chain carries TRBV12-1 and TRBJ2-5; TRBD1 was called by the table and not checked on the DNA. TRBV12-1 constitutes a pseudogene. The CDR3 has 15 residues. The CDR3 sequence is CASSFAGQGKETQYF. CDR3 nucleotide sequence: TGTGCCAGCAGCTTTGCGGGACAGGGGAAAGAGACCCAGTACTTC.

The CDR3 loop reads CASSRGTGGIYNEQFF. CDR3 coding DNA: TGTGCCAGCAGCAGGGGGACGGGGGGCATCTACAATGAGCAGTTCTTC. V is TRBV11-3 and J is TRBJ2-1; tentatively, D is TRBD2 (7 bases). The CDR3 extends over 16 amino acids. The germline V and J ends were trimmed by 5 bases and 3 bases, with 17 bases remaining between them. Germline lookup yields CDR1 SGHNT and CDR2 YENEEA.

This chain joins TRBV7-3 and TRBJ1-2, with unresolved D. The germline V gene encodes CDR1 SGHTA and CDR2 FQGTGA. Trimming shortened V by 5 bases and J by 0 bases, and 10 bases separated the two germline ends. This CDR3 comprises 14 residues. The CDR3: CASSIGGANYGYTF. CDR3 sequence (DNA): TGTGCCAGCAGCATAGGAGGAGCTAACTATGGCTACACCTTC.

This clone was detected only once. The chain joins TRBV6-5 to TRBJ2-5; perhaps TRBD2 as D (6 bases). V lost 2 bases and J lost 2, with 12 bases in between. This CDR3 has 15 residues. Germline CDR1 and CDR2: MNHEY and SVGAGI. The CDR3 nucleotides are TGTGCCAGCAGTTACACCGGGACTCTTCAAGAGACCCAGTACTTC. Translated, it gives CASSYTGTLQETQYF.

This chain uses TRBV19 with TRBJ2-4; a weak D match, TRBD2 (5 bases). V was clipped by 6 bases and J by 6 bases, with 18 bases between them. Germline CDR1 LNHDA, CDR2 SQIVND (reference sequence). This CDR3 is built from 15 residues. The CDR3 region is CASSPGMGWVNIQYF. The CDR3 region has the DNA TGTGCCAGTAGCCCGGGGATGGGGTGGGTAAACATTCAGTACTTC.

V is TRBV27 and J is TRBJ2-1; the match to TRBD1 covers 8 bases. Germline V gene sequence: CDR1 MNHEY, CDR2 SMNVEV (reference sequence). The CDR3 runs 14 residues. J lost 0 bases, V lost 5 bases, and 0 bases had no gene match. The CDR3 protein is CASSDRGSYNEQFF. The CDR3 DNA reads TGTGCCAGCAGTGACAGGGGCTCCTACAATGAGCAGTTCTTC.

The chain combines TRBV9 with TRBJ1-6, with 8 bases aligning to TRBD1. Germline values: CDR1 SGDLS, CDR2 YYNGEE. V trimming: 4 bases; J trimming: 6 bases; junction bases outside the gene matches: 3. The CDR3 consists of 14 residues. The DNA of the CDR3 is TGTGCCAGCAGCCACGGACAGGGTAATTCACCCCTCCACTTT. It translates to CASSHGQGNSPLHF.

The chain is built from TRBV5-6 and TRBJ1-6; D not resolved. Trimming shortened V by 4 bases and J by 7 bases, and 15 bases separated the two germline ends. The germline CDR1 and CDR2 sequences are SGHDT and YYEEEE. The CDR3 covers 15 residues. CDR3 bases: TGTGCCAGCAGCCTACGGTGGCAGGAAAATTCACCCCTCCACTTT. It translates to CASSLRWQENSPLHF.

The V gene is TRBV7-2, the J gene TRBJ1-5; 7 bases are shared with TRBD1. The germline gives CDR1 SGHTA, CDR2 FQGNSA. Trimming cost V 5 bases and J 4 bases; bases outside gene matches: 5. This CDR3 has 14 residues. The CDR3 reads CASSLDRVNQPQHF. CDR3 in DNA: TGTGCCAGCAGCCTCGACAGGGTAAATCAGCCCCAGCATTTT.

The chain is built from TRBV6-6 and TRBJ2-7; D remains ambiguous. CDR1 is MNHNY and CDR2 is SVGAGI in the germline V gene (reference sequence). Trimming cost V 0 bases and J 6 bases, with 18 bases left between them. The CDR3 covers 16 residues. This CDR3 reads CASSYSNLAGSREQYF. The CDR3 coding sequence is TGTGCCAGCAGTTACTCGAATTTGGCAGGATCGCGCGAGCAGTACTTC.

Comment on this clone: A junction boundary mismatches the germline segment, possibly from a read error. The chain carries TRBV7-7 and TRBJ2-6; no clear D. The CDR3 sequence is 19 residues long. Germline V gives CDR1 SSHAT, CDR2 FNYEAQ (reference sequence). The CDR3, as DNA: TGTGCTAGCAGCTTAGGCCCCACTCAAAGATACTCTGGGGCCAACGTCCTGACTTTC. This sequence encodes CASSLGPTQRYSGANVLTF. Full variable domain (rest looked up from reference TRBV7-7 and TRBJ2-6): GAGVSQSPRYKVTKRGQDVTLRCDPISSHATLYWYQQALGQGPEFLTYFNYEAQPDKSGLPSDRFSAERPEGSISTLTIQRTEQRDSAMYRCASSLGPTQRYSGANVLTFGAGSRLTVL.

The chain couples TRBV4-2 to TRBJ2-1, with unresolved D. V was cut by 4 bases and J by 7 bases, with 8 bases left in between. The germline V gene encodes CDR1 LGHNA and CDR2 YNFKEQ. This CDR3 contains 12 residues. The CDR3 spells CASSPTINEQFF. DNA for the CDR3: TGTGCCAGCAGCCCAACTATAAATGAGCAGTTCTTC.

The rearrangement links TRBV19 to TRBJ1-5; 8 nucleotides agree with TRBD1. Germline lookup yields CDR1 LNHDA and CDR2 SQIVND (reference sequence). CDR3 length: 15 amino acids. The junction had 8 bases not matched to a gene; V was cut back by 5 bases and J by 5 bases. CDR3 sequence: CASSPSGQGYQPQHF. The DNA for the CDR3 is TGTGCCAGTAGTCCCTCCGGACAGGGCTATCAGCCCCAGCATTTT.

This clone has a single count. The chain couples TRBV5-4 to TRBJ1-5; the D is unclear. This CDR3 comprises 13 residues. Per germline, CDR1 SGHNT and CDR2 YYREEE (reference sequence). Trimming shortened V by 0 bases and J by 4 bases, and 5 bases separated the two germline ends. The CDR3 coding sequence is TGTGCCAGCAGCTTGGGGGAGAATCAGCCCCAGCATTTT. Its protein is CASSLGENQPQHF.